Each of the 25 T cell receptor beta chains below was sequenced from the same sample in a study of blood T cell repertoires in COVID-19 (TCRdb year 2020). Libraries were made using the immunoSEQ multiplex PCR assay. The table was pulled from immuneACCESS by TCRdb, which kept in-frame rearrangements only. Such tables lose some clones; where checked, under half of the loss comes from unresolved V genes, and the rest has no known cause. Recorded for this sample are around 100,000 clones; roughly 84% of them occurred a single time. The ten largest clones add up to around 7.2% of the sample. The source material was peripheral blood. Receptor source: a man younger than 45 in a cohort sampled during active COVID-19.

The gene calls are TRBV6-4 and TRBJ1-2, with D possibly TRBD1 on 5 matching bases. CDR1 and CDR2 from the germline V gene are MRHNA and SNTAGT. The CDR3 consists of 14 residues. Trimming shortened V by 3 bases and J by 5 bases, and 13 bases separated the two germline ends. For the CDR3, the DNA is TGTGCCAGCAGTGAGAAACCAAAGGGGTATGGCTACACCTTC. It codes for CASSEKPKGYGYTF.

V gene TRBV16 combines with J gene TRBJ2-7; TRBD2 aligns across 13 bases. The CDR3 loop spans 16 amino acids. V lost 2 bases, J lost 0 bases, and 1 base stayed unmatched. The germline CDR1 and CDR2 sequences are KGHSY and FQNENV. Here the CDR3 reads CASSQGLAGASYEQYF. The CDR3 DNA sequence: TGTGCCAGCAGCCAAGGACTAGCGGGGGCCTCCTACGAGCAGTACTTC.

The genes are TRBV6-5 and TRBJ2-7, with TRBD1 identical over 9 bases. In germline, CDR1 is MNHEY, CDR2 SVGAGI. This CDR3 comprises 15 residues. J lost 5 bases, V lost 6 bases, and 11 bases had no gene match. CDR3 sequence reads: CASSRTSGTGHEQYF. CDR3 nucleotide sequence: TGTGCCAGCAGCCGCACCTCCGGGACAGGGCACGAGCAGTACTTC.

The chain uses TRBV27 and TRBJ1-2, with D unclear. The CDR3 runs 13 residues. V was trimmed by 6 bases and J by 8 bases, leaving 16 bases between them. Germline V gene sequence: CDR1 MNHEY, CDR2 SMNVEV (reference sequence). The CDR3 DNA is TGTGCCAGCAGCGCCGTACGGGGAGGGGGCTACACCTTC. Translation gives CASSAVRGGGYTF.

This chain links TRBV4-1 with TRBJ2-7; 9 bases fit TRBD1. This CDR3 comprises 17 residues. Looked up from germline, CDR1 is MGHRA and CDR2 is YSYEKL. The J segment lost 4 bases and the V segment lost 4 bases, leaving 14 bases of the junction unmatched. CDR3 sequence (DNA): TGCGCCAGCAGCCCGCGCGCGGGGACAGGGCGCAATTACGAGCAGTACTTC. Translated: CASSPRAGTGRNYEQYF.

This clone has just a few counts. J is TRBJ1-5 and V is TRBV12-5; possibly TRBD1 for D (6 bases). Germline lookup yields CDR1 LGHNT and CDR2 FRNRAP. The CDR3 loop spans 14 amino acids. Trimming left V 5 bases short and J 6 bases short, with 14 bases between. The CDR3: CASGPSTGFQPQHF. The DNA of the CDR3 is TGTGCTAGTGGTCCGTCTACAGGGTTTCAGCCCCAGCATTTT. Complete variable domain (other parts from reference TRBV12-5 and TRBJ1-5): DARVTQTPRHKVTEMGQEVTMRCQPILGHNTVFWYRQTMMQGLELLAYFRNRAPLDDSGMPKDRFSAEMPDATLATLKIQPSEPRDSAVYFCASGPSTGFQPQHFGDGTRLSIL.

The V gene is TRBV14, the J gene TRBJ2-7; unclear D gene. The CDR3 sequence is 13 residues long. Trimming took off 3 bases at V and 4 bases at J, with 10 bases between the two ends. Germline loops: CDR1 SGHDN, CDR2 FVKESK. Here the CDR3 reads CASSQGQRYEQYF. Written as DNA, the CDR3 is TGTGCCAGCAGCCAGGGTCAGAGGTACGAGCAGTACTTC.

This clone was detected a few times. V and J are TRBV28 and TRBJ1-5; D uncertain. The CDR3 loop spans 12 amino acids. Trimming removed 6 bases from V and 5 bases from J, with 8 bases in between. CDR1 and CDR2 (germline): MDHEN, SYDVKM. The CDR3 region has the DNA TGTGCCAGCAGGGAGATGGATCAGCCCCAGCATTTT. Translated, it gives CASREMDQPQHF.

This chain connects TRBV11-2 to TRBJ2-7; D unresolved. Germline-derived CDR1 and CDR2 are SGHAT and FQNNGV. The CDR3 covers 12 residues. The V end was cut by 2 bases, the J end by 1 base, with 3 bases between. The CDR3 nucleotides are TGTGCCAGCAGCTTATCGTCCTACGAGCAGTACTTC. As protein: CASSLSSYEQYF.

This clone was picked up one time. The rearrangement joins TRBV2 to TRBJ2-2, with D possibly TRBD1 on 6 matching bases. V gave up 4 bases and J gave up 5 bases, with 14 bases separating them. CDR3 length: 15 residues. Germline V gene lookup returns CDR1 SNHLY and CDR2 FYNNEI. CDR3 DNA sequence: TGTGCCAGCAGTGCCGACAGGTTGGGGACCGGGGAGCTGTTTTTT. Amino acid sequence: CASSADRLGTGELFF.

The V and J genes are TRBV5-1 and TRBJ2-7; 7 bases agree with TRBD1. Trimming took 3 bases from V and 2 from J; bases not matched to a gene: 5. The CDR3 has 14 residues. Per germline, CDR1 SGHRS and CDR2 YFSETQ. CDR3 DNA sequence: TGCGCCAGCAGCTGGGGGACAGAAGCCTACGAGCAGTACTTC. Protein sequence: CASSWGTEAYEQYF. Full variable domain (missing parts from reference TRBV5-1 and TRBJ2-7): KAGVTQTPRYLIKTRGQQVTLSCSPISGHRSVSWYQQTPGQGLQFLFEYFSETQRNKGNFPGRFSGRQFSNSRSEMNVSTLELGDSALYLCASSWGTEAYEQYFGPGTRLTVT.

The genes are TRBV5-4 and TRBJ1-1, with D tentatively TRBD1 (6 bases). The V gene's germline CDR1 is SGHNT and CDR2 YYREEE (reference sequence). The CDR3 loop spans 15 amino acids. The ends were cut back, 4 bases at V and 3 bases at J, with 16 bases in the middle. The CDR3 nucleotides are TGTGCCAGCAGCGAATCGGGACAAGTATACACTGAAGCTTTCTTT. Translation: CASSESGQVYTEAFF.

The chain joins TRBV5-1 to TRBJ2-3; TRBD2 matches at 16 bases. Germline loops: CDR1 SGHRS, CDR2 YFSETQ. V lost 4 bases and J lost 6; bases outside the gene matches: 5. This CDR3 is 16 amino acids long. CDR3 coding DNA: TGCGCCAGCAGCACGGGACTAGCGGGGGGGCTGGATACGCAGTATTTT. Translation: CASSTGLAGGLDTQYF. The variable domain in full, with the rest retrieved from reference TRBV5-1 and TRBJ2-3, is KAGVTQTPRYLIKTRGQQVTLSCSPISGHRSVSWYQQTPGQGLQFLFEYFSETQRNKGNFPGRFSGRQFSNSRSEMNVSTLELGDSALYLCASSTGLAGGLDTQYFGPGTRLTVL.

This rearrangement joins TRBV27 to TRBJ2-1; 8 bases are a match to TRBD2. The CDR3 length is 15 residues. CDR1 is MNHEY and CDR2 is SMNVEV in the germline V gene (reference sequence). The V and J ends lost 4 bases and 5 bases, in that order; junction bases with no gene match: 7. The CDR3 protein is CASSSLRGGNNEQFF. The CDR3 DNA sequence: TGTGCCAGCAGTTCCTTACGGGGGGGAAACAATGAGCAGTTCTTC.

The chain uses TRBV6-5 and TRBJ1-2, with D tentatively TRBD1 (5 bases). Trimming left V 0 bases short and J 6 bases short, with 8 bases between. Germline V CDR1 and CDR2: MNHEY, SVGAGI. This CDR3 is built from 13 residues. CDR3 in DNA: TGTGCCAGCAGTTACTCAGGGGCCCATGGCTACACCTTC. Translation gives CASSYSGAHGYTF.

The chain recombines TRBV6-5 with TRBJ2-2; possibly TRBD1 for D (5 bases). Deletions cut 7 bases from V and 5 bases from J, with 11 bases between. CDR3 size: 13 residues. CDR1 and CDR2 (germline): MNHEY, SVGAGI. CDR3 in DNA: TGTGCCAGCACCCCCTCAGGGACCGGGGAGCTGTTTTTT. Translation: CASTPSGTGELFF.

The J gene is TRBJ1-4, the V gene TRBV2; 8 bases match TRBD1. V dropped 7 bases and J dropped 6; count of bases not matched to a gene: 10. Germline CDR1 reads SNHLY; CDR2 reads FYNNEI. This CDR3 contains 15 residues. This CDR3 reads CASIFPQDRDEKLFF. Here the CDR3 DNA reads TGTGCCAGCATTTTCCCTCAGGACAGGGATGAAAAACTGTTTTTT.

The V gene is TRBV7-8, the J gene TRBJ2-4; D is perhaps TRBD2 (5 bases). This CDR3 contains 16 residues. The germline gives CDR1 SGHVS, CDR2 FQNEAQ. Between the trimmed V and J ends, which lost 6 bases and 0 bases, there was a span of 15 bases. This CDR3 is CASREGPRLAKNIQYF. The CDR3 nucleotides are TGTGCCAGCAGAGAGGGCCCACGACTAGCCAAAAACATTCAGTACTTC.

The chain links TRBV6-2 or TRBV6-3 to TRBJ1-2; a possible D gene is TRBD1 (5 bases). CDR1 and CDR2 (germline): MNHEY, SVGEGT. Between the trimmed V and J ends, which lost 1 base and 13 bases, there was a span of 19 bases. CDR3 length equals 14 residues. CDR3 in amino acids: CASSYYHRDSPSTF. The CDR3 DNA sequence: TGTGCCAGCAGTTACTATCACCGGGACTCCCCCAGCACCTTC.

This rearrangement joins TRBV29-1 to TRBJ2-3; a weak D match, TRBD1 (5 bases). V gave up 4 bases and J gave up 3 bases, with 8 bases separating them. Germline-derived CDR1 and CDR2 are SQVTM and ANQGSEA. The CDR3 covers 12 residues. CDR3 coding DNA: TGCAGCGTTGTGGCAGGGACAGATACGCAGTATTTT. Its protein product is CSVVAGTDTQYF.

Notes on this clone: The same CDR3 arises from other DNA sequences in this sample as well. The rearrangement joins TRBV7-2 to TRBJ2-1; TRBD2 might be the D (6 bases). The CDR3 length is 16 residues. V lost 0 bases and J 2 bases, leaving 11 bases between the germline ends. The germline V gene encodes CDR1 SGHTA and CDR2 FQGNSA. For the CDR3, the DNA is TGTGCCAGCAGCTTAGCGAGTAGCGGACCCTACAATGAGCAGTTCTTC. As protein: CASSLASSGPYNEQFF.

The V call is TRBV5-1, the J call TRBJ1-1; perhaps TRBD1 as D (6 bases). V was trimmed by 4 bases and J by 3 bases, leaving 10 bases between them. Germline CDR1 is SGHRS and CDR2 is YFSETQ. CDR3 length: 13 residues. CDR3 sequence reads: CASSQGQHTEAFF. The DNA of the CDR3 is TGCGCCAGCAGCCAGGGGCAACACACTGAAGCTTTCTTT.

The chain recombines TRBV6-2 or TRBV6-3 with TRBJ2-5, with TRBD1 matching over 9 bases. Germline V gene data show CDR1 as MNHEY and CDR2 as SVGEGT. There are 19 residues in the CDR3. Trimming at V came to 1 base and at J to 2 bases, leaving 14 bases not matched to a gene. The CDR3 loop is CASSYFNFPGQGAQETQYF. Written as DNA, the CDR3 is TGTGCCAGCAGTTACTTCAACTTTCCGGGACAGGGCGCTCAAGAGACCCAGTACTTC.

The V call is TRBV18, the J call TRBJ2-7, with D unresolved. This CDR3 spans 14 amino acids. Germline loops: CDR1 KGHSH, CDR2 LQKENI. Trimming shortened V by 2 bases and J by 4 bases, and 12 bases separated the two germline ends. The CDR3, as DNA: TGTGCCAGCTCACCAGGCAGAATCGGGTACGAGCAGTACTTC. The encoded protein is CASSPGRIGYEQYF.

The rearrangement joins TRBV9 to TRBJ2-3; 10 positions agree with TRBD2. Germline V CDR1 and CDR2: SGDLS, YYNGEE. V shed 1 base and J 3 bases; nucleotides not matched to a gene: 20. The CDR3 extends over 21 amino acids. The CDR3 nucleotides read TGTGCCAGCAGCGTATCCGGAGTCGGCAAGCGGGGGGGCCTTGAGACAGATACGCAGTATTTT. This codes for CASSVSGVGKRGGLETDTQYF.